A selection of T cell receptor beta chains follows, all from one sample in a study of blood T cell repertoires in COVID-19. The table came from immunoSEQ multiplex PCR; TCRdb's copy has only in-frame clones and leaves some out. Here the sample spans about 220,000 clones, around 88% being singletons. Material: peripheral blood. The receptors here all came from a woman in her thirties who had recovered from COVID-19. Both conserved end residues are part of each CDR3. The order of the fields is V gene, clone size, D gene, J gene, CDR3 length, CDR3 protein, CDR3 DNA. D genes are given only for firm matches. Clone size is shown for a subset of rows, as once, few, many or a class of expanded clone.

V: TRBV3-1/TRBV3-2
size: -
D: -
J: TRBJ2-1
length: 14
CDR3: CASSQRGGYNEQFF
DNA: TGTGCCAGCAGCCAGCGGGGAGGTTACAATGAGCAGTTCTTC

V: TRBV3-1/TRBV3-2
size: -
D: -
J: TRBJ2-3
length: 15
CDR3: CASSQARFRTDTQYF
DNA: TGTGCCAGCAGCCAAGCTCGTTTCCGCACAGATACGCAGTATTTT

V: TRBV11-2
size: -
D: TRBD1
J: TRBJ2-2
length: 17
CDR3: CASSYPPGQGNTGELFF
DNA: TGTGCCAGCAGCTATCCTCCGGGACAGGGTAACACCGGGGAGCTGTTTTTT

V: TRBV6-2/TRBV6-3
size: -
D: -
J: TRBJ1-1
length: 16
CDR3: CASSTLLPRGNTEAFF
DNA: TGTGCCAGCAGTACCCTACTTCCTCGTGGGAACACTGAAGCTTTCTTT

V: TRBV6-1
size: -
D: -
J: TRBJ1-1
length: 15
CDR3: CASSEELGEGTEAFF
DNA: TGTGCCAGCAGTGAAGAATTAGGGGAAGGGACTGAAGCTTTCTTT

V: TRBV11-1
size: -
D: -
J: TRBJ2-1
length: 17
CDR3: CASSLARGSNSYNEQFF
DNA: TGTGCCAGCAGCTTAGCACGGGGGTCGAACTCCTACAATGAGCAGTTCTTC

V: TRBV27
size: -
D: TRBD1
J: TRBJ2-7
length: 17
CDR3: CASSPRTGTGSSYEQYF
DNA: TGTGCCAGCAGTCCCCGAACCGGGACAGGAAGCTCCTACGAGCAGTACTTC

V: TRBV5-4
size: -
D: TRBD2
J: TRBJ2-2
length: 16
CDR3: CASSLAGAAGTGELFF
DNA: TGTGCCAGCAGCTTAGCGGGGGCCGCAGGGACCGGGGAGCTGTTTTTT

V: TRBV5-1
size: -
D: TRBD1
J: TRBJ1-4
length: 18
CDR3: CASSVESDRVTTNEKLFF
DNA: TGCGCCAGCAGCGTAGAATCCGACAGGGTAACAACTAATGAAAAACTGTTTTTT

V: TRBV2
size: few
D: TRBD1
J: TRBJ1-2
length: 15
CDR3: CASSDSQGVVDGYTF
DNA: TGTGCCAGCAGTGATAGTCAGGGGGTGGTTGATGGCTACACCTTC

V: TRBV5-4
size: -
D: TRBD2
J: TRBJ2-2
length: 17
CDR3: CASSLDRGGPGTGELFF
DNA: TGTGCCAGCAGCTTGGATCGGGGGGGCCCGGGTACCGGGGAGCTGTTTTTT

V: TRBV2
size: -
D: TRBD2
J: TRBJ2-5
length: 18
CDR3: CASTPGLAGALTGETQYF
DNA: TGTGCCAGCACCCCGGGACTAGCGGGGGCTTTAACGGGGGAGACCCAGTACTTC

V: TRBV29-1
size: -
D: -
J: TRBJ1-1
length: 13
CDR3: CSARTASNTEAFF
DNA: TGCAGCGCCCGGACAGCCTCGAACACTGAAGCTTTCTTT

V: TRBV10-3
size: -
D: -
J: TRBJ1-1
length: 13
CDR3: CAISDDRNTEAFF
DNA: TGTGCCATCAGTGATGACAGGAACACTGAAGCTTTCTTT

V: TRBV9
size: -
D: TRBD1
J: TRBJ2-1
length: 13
CDR3: CASSVGTGNEQFF
DNA: TGTGCCAGCAGCGTAGGGACAGGAAATGAGCAGTTCTTC

V: TRBV11-3
size: -
D: TRBD2
J: TRBJ2-3
length: 14
CDR3: CASSFSGREDTQYF
DNA: TGTGCCAGCAGCTTTTCTGGGCGGGAGGATACGCAGTATTTT

V: TRBV5-8
size: -
D: -
J: TRBJ1-4
length: 16
CDR3: CASSSGQGIPNEKLFF
DNA: TGTGCCAGCAGCTCCGGGCAGGGGATCCCTAATGAAAAACTGTTTTTT

V: TRBV5-4
size: -
D: TRBD1
J: TRBJ1-2
length: 15
CDR3: CASSPGQGALYGYTF
DNA: TGTGCCAGCAGTCCGGGACAGGGGGCCCTCTATGGCTACACCTTC

V: TRBV5-4
size: -
D: -
J: TRBJ1-3
length: 18
CDR3: CASSFGGGRLNSGNTIYF
DNA: TGTGCCAGCAGCTTTGGGGGGGGCAGGCTAAACTCTGGAAACACCATATATTTT

V: TRBV18
size: -
D: -
J: TRBJ2-1
length: 13
CDR3: CASSPRTDNEQFF
DNA: TGTGCCAGCTCACCCCGGACTGACAATGAGCAGTTCTTC

V: TRBV27
size: -
D: -
J: TRBJ1-1
length: 14
CDR3: CASSFRRMNTEAFF
DNA: TGTGCCAGCAGTTTTAGGCGGATGAACACTGAAGCTTTCTTT

V: TRBV7-8
size: -
D: -
J: TRBJ1-4
length: 14
CDR3: CASSLVEGNEKLFF
DNA: TGTGCCAGCAGCTTAGTAGAGGGTAATGAAAAACTGTTTTTT

V: TRBV5-6
size: -
D: -
J: TRBJ2-7
length: 15
CDR3: CASSSQGEGTYEQYF
DNA: TGTGCCAGCAGCTCACAGGGAGAAGGGACCTACGAGCAGTACTTC

V: TRBV19
size: once
D: -
J: TRBJ2-7
length: 14
CDR3: CASSFRQASYEQYF
DNA: TGTGCCAGTAGTTTTAGACAGGCGTCCTACGAGCAGTACTTC

V: TRBV25-1
size: -
D: TRBD2
J: TRBJ2-7
length: 14
CDR3: CASSESGTSNEQYF
DNA: TGTGCCAGCAGTGAATCGGGGACTAGTAACGAGCAGTACTTC

V: TRBV3-1/TRBV3-2
size: -
D: -
J: TRBJ1-1
length: 15
CDR3: CASSQVAGGGSEAFF
DNA: TGTGCCAGCAGCCAAGTCGCGGGGGGTGGCTCTGAAGCTTTCTTT

V: TRBV2
size: -
D: TRBD1
J: TRBJ2-1
length: 16
CDR3: CASSEALAGRGNEQFF
DNA: TGTGCCAGCAGTGAAGCGCTTGCGGGCAGGGGGAATGAGCAGTTCTTC

V: TRBV30
size: -
D: -
J: TRBJ1-5
length: 14
CDR3: CAWSVGGANQPQHF
DNA: TGTGCCTGGAGTGTAGGGGGTGCCAATCAGCCCCAGCATTTT

V: TRBV9
size: once
D: -
J: TRBJ1-2
length: 16
CDR3: CASSRAIPTANYGYTF
DNA: TGTGCCAGCAGCCGGGCAATCCCGACAGCTAACTATGGCTACACCTTC

V: TRBV16
size: once
D: TRBD1
J: TRBJ1-2
length: 13
CDR3: CASSLGTGDGYTF
DNA: TGTGCCAGCAGCCTTGGGACAGGGGATGGCTACACCTTC

V: TRBV5-8
size: -
D: -
J: TRBJ1-5
length: 16
CDR3: CASSGGWGGSNQPQHF
DNA: TGTGCCAGCAGCGGAGGGTGGGGGGGAAGCAATCAGCCCCAGCATTTT

V: TRBV13
size: -
D: -
J: TRBJ1-1
length: 14
CDR3: CASSLGGGGLEAFF
DNA: TGTGCCAGCAGCTTAGGGGGTGGCGGCCTGGAGGCTTTCTTT

V: TRBV30
size: -
D: -
J: TRBJ1-6
length: 15
CDR3: CACPGEATWDSPLHF
DNA: TGTGCCTGCCCTGGGGAGGCTACTTGGGATTCACCCCTCCACTTT

V: TRBV10-2
size: -
D: TRBD2
J: TRBJ2-7
length: 13
CDR3: CATVAGGDYEQYF
DNA: TGCGCCACCGTGGCGGGGGGGGACTACGAGCAGTACTTC

V: TRBV27
size: few
D: -
J: TRBJ1-2
length: 13
CDR3: CASRPGLYYGYTF
DNA: TGTGCCAGCAGGCCAGGGCTTTACTATGGCTACACCTTC

V: TRBV7-3
size: -
D: -
J: TRBJ2-1
length: 12
CDR3: CASSYSYNEQFF
DNA: TGTGCCAGCAGTTACTCCTACAATGAGCAGTTCTTC

V: TRBV19
size: -
D: -
J: TRBJ2-2
length: 15
CDR3: CASSPVGAITGELFF
DNA: TGTGCCAGTAGTCCCGTAGGGGCGATCACCGGGGAGCTGTTTTTT

V: TRBV9
size: -
D: -
J: TRBJ2-5
length: 14
CDR3: CASSVGGGRETQYF
DNA: TGTGCCAGCAGCGTAGGTGGAGGGAGGGAGACCCAGTACTTC

V: TRBV27
size: -
D: TRBD2
J: TRBJ2-5
length: 15
CDR3: CASSLGLAGVETQYF
DNA: TGTGCCAGCAGTTTAGGGCTAGCGGGGGTCGAGACCCAGTACTTC